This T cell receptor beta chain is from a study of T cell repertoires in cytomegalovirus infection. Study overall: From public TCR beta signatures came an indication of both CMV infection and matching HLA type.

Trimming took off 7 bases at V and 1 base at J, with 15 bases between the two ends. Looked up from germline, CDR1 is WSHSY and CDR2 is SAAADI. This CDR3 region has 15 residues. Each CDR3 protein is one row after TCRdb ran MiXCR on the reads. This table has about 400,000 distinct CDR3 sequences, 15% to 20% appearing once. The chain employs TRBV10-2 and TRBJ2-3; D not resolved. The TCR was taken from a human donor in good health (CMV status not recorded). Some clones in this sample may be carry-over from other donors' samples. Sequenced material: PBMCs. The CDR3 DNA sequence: TGCGCCAGCACAACCTCCGGTACCCGCACAGATACGCAGTATTTT. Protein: CASTTSGTRTDTQYF.